The 14 T cell receptor beta chains below all came from one sample that was sequenced in a study of shared clonotypes between healthy human individuals. Produced via immunoSEQ multiplex PCR; TCRdb's table is partial and in-frame only. This sample carries under 1,100,000 clones, about 80% of them seen once, and the ten largest clones take 0.55% to 0.7%. The sample comprised memory CD4+ T cells from PBMCs. Subset described: CD45RA-negative fraction. All receptors come from a man aged 18 to 29 in good health. Some clones in this sample may be carry-over from other donors' samples.

The chain recombines TRBV19 with TRBJ2-3; tentative D call: TRBD1 (7 bases). The germline gives CDR1 LNHDA, CDR2 SQIVND (reference sequence). CDR3 length: 15 amino acids. V lost 8 bases, J lost 4 bases, and 19 bases lay in between. For the CDR3, the DNA is TGTGCCAGTTCCATGGACAGGCCGGGGGCAGATACGCAGTATTTT. Its translation: CASSMDRPGADTQYF.

In this sample, this clone turned up many times. The rearrangement joins TRBV7-9 to TRBJ1-1; D is undetermined. V was trimmed by 5 bases and J by 1 base, leaving 11 bases between them. The CDR3 runs 14 residues. Per the germline V gene, CDR1 is SEHNR and CDR2 is FQNEAQ (reference sequence). The CDR3 DNA sequence: TGTGCCAGCAGCCCCCTTACCACGAACACTGAAGCTTTCTTT. Its translation is CASSPLTTNTEAFF.

This clone turned up a few times. The chain combines TRBV30 with TRBJ1-2; TRBD1 might be the D (6 bases). With 5 bases removed from V and 2 bases from J, the gap between germline ends came to 21 bases. CDR1 is GTSNPN and CDR2 is SVGIG in the germline V gene (reference sequence). The CDR3 is made up of 16 amino acids. CDR3 sequence: CAWLPWGGLLNYGYTF. CDR3 DNA: TGTGCCTGGCTCCCTTGGGGGGGGCTCCTAAACTATGGCTACACCTTC. Complete variable domain (other parts from reference TRBV30 and TRBJ1-2): SQTIHQWPATLVQPVGSPLSLECTVEGTSNPNLYWYRQAAGRGLQLLFYSVGIGQISSEVPQNLSASRPQDRQFILSSKKLLLSDSGFYLCAWLPWGGLLNYGYTFGSGTRLTVV.

V and J are TRBV30 and TRBJ2-5; no clear D. The V end was cut by 2 bases, the J end by 0 bases, with 16 bases between. The germline V gene has CDR1 GTSNPN and CDR2 SVGIG (reference sequence). This CDR3 is built from 16 residues. The CDR3 bases are TGTGCCTGGAGTACCGGATTTTCTGAGTACCAAGAGACCCAGTACTTC. Protein sequence: CAWSTGFSEYQETQYF.

This clone was found a few times. The chain couples TRBV21-1 to TRBJ2-7; the table's D call TRBD1 went unverified against the DNA. TRBV21-1 is flagged as a pseudogene. The CDR3 loop spans 14 amino acids. The CDR3 is CASSDRDRVNEQYF. DNA of the CDR3: TGTGCCAGCAGCGACCGGGACAGGGTAAACGAGCAGTACTTC.

In its sample, this clone was seen once. The V gene is TRBV4-1, the J gene TRBJ1-1; D perhaps matches TRBD1 (5 bases). The CDR3 totals 15 residues. The germline CDR1 and CDR2 sequences are MGHRA and YSYEKL. The ends were cut back, 3 bases at V and 4 bases at J, with 15 bases in the middle. The CDR3 region has the DNA TGCGCCAGCAGCCAGCCCGGTCGGGGGGGCACTGAAGCTTTCTTT. Its translation: CASSQPGRGGTEAFF.

In DNA form, the CDR3 reads TGCAGCGTTGAGAACAGCGTTTGGACCCAGTACTTC. It translates to CSVENSVWTQYF. V gene TRBV29-1 combines with J gene TRBJ2-5, with unresolved D. This CDR3 contains 12 residues. V dropped 3 bases and J dropped 7 bases, with 12 bases sitting between them. Germline CDR1 reads SQVTM; CDR2 reads ANQGSEA.

The rearrangement uses TRBV7-3 and TRBJ2-1; 7 bases fit TRBD1. Germline lookup yields CDR1 SGHTA and CDR2 FQGTGA. CDR3 size: 14 residues. V gave up 0 bases and J gave up 7 bases; unmatched junction bases: 3. DNA for the CDR3: TGTGCCAGCAGCTTAACCCCAGGGGGTAATGAGCAGTTCTTC. This translates into CASSLTPGGNEQFF.

The V gene is TRBV6-6, the J gene TRBJ1-3; unclear D gene. CDR1 and CDR2 from the germline V gene are MNHNY and SVGAGI (reference sequence). The CDR3 has 15 amino acids. V gave up 5 bases and J gave up 4 bases, with 15 bases separating them. The CDR3 reads CASSARELGGNTIYF. CDR3 coding DNA: TGTGCCAGCAGTGCCCGGGAGTTGGGAGGAAACACCATATATTTT.

The chain employs TRBV5-1 and TRBJ1-4; 8 nucleotides agree with TRBD1. V was clipped by 3 bases and J by 8 bases; unmatched bases: 12. CDR1 is SGHRS and CDR2 is YFSETQ in the germline V gene. The CDR3 sequence is 16 residues long. CDR3 sequence (DNA): TGCGCCAGCAGCTCGAACCCTGGACAGGGATGGGAAAAACTGTTTTTT. Its translation: CASSSNPGQGWEKLFF.

Remarks on this clone: Different DNA sequences within this sample yield the same CDR3. The rearrangement links TRBV18 to TRBJ2-5; no reliable D call. The CDR3 is 11 residues long. CDR1 and CDR2 from the germline V gene are KGHSH and LQKENI. Between the trimmed V and J ends, which lost 4 bases and 3 bases, there was a span of 3 bases. The CDR3 sequence: CASSLEETQYF. DNA for the CDR3: TGTGCCAGCTCACTGGAAGAGACCCAGTACTTC.

Remarks on this clone: Other DNA sequences in the sample encode the same CDR3. The chain combines TRBV9 with TRBJ2-6; TRBD2 might be the D (5 bases). V was cut by 0 bases and J by 4 bases, with 8 bases left in between. Germline-derived CDR1 and CDR2 are SGDLS and YYNGEE. This CDR3 comprises 15 residues. CDR3 nucleotide sequence: TGTGCCAGCAGCGTAGGAGGGTCCGGGGCCAACGTCCTGACTTTC. Translated, it gives CASSVGGSGANVLTF.

As to this clone: A much more abundant neighbour one base away suggests this may be a read error. The chain employs TRBV10-2 and TRBJ1-1; no clear D. The V and J ends lost 11 bases and 2 bases respectively, with 15 bases between them. CDR1 is WSHSY, CDR2 SAAADI, per germline. The CDR3 has 13 residues. CDR3 coding DNA: TGCGCCTGCAAGTCTGGCAGTAACACTGAAGCTTTCTTT. Protein product: CACKSGSNTEAFF.

The genes are TRBV29-1 and TRBJ2-5; 7 nucleotides line up with TRBD1. The CDR3 is 12 residues long. Germline-derived CDR1 and CDR2 are SQVTM and ANQGSEA. V shed 6 bases, J shed 7 bases, and the junction held 8 bases outside the gene matches. In DNA form, the CDR3 reads TGCAGCGTAGACAGGGTCGGCGGGACCCAGTACTTC. Protein product: CSVDRVGGTQYF.